The 6 T cell receptor beta chains listed next were all sequenced from one sample in a study of T cell repertoires in cytomegalovirus infection. TCRdb called the reads again in MiXCR, with one record for every CDR3 protein. The sample has 150,000 to 200,000 distinct CDR3 sequences, 28% seen once. The sample was PBMCs. The receptors originated from a human donor in good health (CMV status not recorded). Some clones in this sample may be carry-over from other donors' samples.

The V and J genes are TRBV12-3 or TRBV12-4 and TRBJ2-2, with TRBD2 identical over 9 bases. Unmatched junction bases numbered 1, after V lost 1 base and J lost 1 base. The CDR3 runs to 16 residues. The CDR3 sequence is CASSLGRGGNTGELFF. CDR3 in DNA: TGTGCCAGCAGTTTAGGGCGGGGGGGGAACACCGGGGAGCTGTTTTTT.

The chain carries TRBV19 and TRBJ2-5; the match to TRBD1 covers 9 bases. The CDR3 is made up of 14 amino acids. Germline V CDR1 and CDR2: LNHDA, SQIVND (reference sequence). Trimming at V came to 5 bases and at J to 1 base, leaving 2 bases not matched to a gene. The CDR3 reads CASSSTGGQETQYF. The DNA for the CDR3 is TGTGCCAGTAGTTCGACAGGGGGCCAAGAGACCCAGTACTTC.

The V call is TRBV7-3, the J call TRBJ2-4, with TRBD2 matching 9 bases. CDR3 length: 14 amino acids. After removal of 5 bases from V and 8 bases from J, the junction contained 7 bases not matched to a gene. Germline values: CDR1 SGHTA, CDR2 FQGTGA. The CDR3 DNA is TGTGCCAGCAGCAGACAGCGGGGGGATGACATTCAGTACTTC. Amino acid sequence: CASSRQRGDDIQYF.

This clonotype was counted between two and nine times. This sequence joins TRBV7-2 and TRBJ1-5; a weak D match, TRBD1 (6 bases). CDR1 is SGHTA, CDR2 FQGNSA, per germline. V was pared by 1 base and J by 0 bases, with 16 bases between. The CDR3 is 18 residues long. The DNA of the CDR3 is TGTGCCAGCAGCTTAGGTTTAGCAGGGGCCCATAGCAATCAGCCCCAGCATTTT. Amino acid sequence: CASSLGLAGAHSNQPQHF.

The chain combines TRBV4-1 with TRBJ1-2; D gene unclear. Trimming cost V 0 bases and J 0 bases, with 11 bases left between them. This CDR3 comprises 16 residues. Germline V gene data show CDR1 as MGHRA and CDR2 as YSYEKL. The CDR3 sequence: CASSQERDGSNYGYTF. The CDR3 DNA sequence: TGCGCCAGCAGCCAAGAAAGAGACGGCTCTAACTATGGCTACACCTTC.

The chain carries TRBV6-4 and TRBJ1-5; 8 nucleotides line up with TRBD1. The CDR3 consists of 13 residues. Trimming cost V 10 bases and J 4 bases; bases outside gene matches: 6. Germline V CDR1 and CDR2: MRHNA, SNTAGT. DNA for the CDR3: TGTGCCAAGGGGACAGGCGATAATCAGCCCCAGCATTTT. Amino acids: CAKGTGDNQPQHF.